Presented here are 8 T cell receptor beta chains from one specimen sequenced in a study of beta chain features in type 1 diabetes. Investigators reverse transcribed all isolated RNA, so they sequenced expressed TCRB transcripts. Assay: immunoSEQ multiplex PCR; the TCRdb copy retains only in-frame clones and omits some. The table shows 220,000 or so clones, with over 65% occurring only once. The source material was naive CD4+ T cells from blood. The receptors were sampled from a man aged 25 to 40 in good health.

The rearrangement uses TRBV29-1 and TRBJ1-2, with 12 bases aligning to TRBD1. There are 13 residues in the CDR3. Trimming took 7 bases from V and 7 from J; bases not matched to a gene: 7. The germline V gene has CDR1 SQVTM and CDR2 ANQGSEA. The DNA of the CDR3 is TGCAGCGCCTCGGGACAGGGGGCGGGTGGCTACACCTTC. It encodes CSASGQGAGGYTF.

This clone occurred a few times. The V and J genes are TRBV2 and TRBJ2-3; TRBD2 matches 9 bases. V trimming: 6 bases; J trimming: 6 bases; junction bases outside the gene matches: 7. Germline V gene data show CDR1 as SNHLY and CDR2 as FYNNEI. This CDR3 is built from 14 residues. CDR3 DNA sequence: TGTGCCAGCAGGGTAGCGGGGGCAAGGGATACGCAGTATTTT. Translated, it gives CASRVAGARDTQYF. The complete variable domain, with remaining parts taken from reference TRBV2 and TRBJ2-3, reads EPEVTQTPSHQVTQMGQEVILRCVPISNHLYFYWYRQILGQKVEFLVSFYNNEISEKSEIFDDQFSVERPDGSNFTLKIRSTKLEDSAMYFCASRVAGARDTQYFGPGTRLTVL.

The gene calls are TRBV7-2 and TRBJ2-3; D is perhaps TRBD1 (6 bases). Germline V gives CDR1 SGHTA, CDR2 FQGNSA. The CDR3 sequence is 17 residues long. The germline V and J ends were trimmed by 5 bases and 2 bases, with 20 bases remaining between them. The CDR3 region has the DNA TGTGCCAGCAGCCGCAGGGGCCTGACCTTTGACACAGATACGCAGTATTTT. It is translated as CASSRRGLTFDTDTQYF.

This chain joins TRBV13 and TRBJ2-3; 9 bases match TRBD1. Germline CDR1 and CDR2: PRHDT and FYEKMQ (reference sequence). J was trimmed by 0 bases and V by 5 bases; bases with no gene match: 3. This CDR3 comprises 15 residues. The CDR3 loop reads CASSRDRASTDTQYF. CDR3 nucleotide sequence: TGTGCCAGCAGCCGGGACAGGGCTAGCACAGATACGCAGTATTTT.

The chain is built from TRBV28 and TRBJ2-3, with D unclear. Germline V CDR1 and CDR2: MDHEN, SYDVKM. V lost 5 bases, J lost 0 bases, and 6 bases lay in between. This CDR3 region has 13 residues. The CDR3 reads CASSPHSTDTQYF. CDR3 bases: TGTGCCAGCAGTCCCCATAGCACAGATACGCAGTATTTT.

This clone has a handful of counts. CDR3 in DNA: TGCAGCGTTGAAGGGACAAGGAGGGATGAGCAGTTCTTC. Translated: CSVEGTRRDEQFF. The chain couples TRBV29-1 to TRBJ2-1, with D possibly matching TRBD2 (6 bases). Deletions cut 1 base from V and 8 bases from J, with 12 bases between. Germline assignment: CDR1 SQVTM and CDR2 ANQGSEA. The CDR3 totals 13 residues.

The CDR3 region is CASSRGGLVQEETQYF. As DNA, the CDR3 is TGCGCCAGCAGCCGCGGGGGACTAGTTCAAGAGGAGACCCAGTACTTC. V usage is TRBV5-1 and J usage is TRBJ2-5, with 8 bases that match TRBD2. J was trimmed by 5 bases and V by 4 bases; bases with no gene match: 13. This CDR3 comprises 16 residues. CDR1 and CDR2 from the germline V gene are SGHRS and YFSETQ.

CDR3 amino acids: CAWTSAGRTYGTDTQYF. CDR3 sequence (DNA): TGTGCCTGGACCTCAGCGGGGCGAACATACGGCACAGATACGCAGTATTTT. This sequence joins TRBV30 and TRBJ2-3, with 7 bases matching TRBD2. Trimming took 4 bases from V and 1 from J; bases not matched to a gene: 14. This CDR3 region has 17 residues. Germline V CDR1 and CDR2: GTSNPN, SVGIG (reference sequence).